Below are 27 T cell receptor beta chains sequenced from a single sample in a study of shared clonotypes between healthy human individuals. The table came from immunoSEQ multiplex PCR; TCRdb's copy has only in-frame clones and leaves some out. The sample records millions of clones, more than 85% being singletons. Material: naive CD4+ T cells from PBMCs. As to subset: CD45RA+ positively selected. The receptors derive from a man between 18 and 35 years old in good health. Some clones in this sample may be carry-over from other donors' samples.

A remark on this clone: The identical CDR3 is also encoded by other nucleotide sequences in the sample. V is TRBV28 and J is TRBJ1-2; no firm D call. Germline V gene data show CDR1 as MDHEN and CDR2 as SYDVKM. V was trimmed by 3 bases and J by 5 bases, leaving 10 bases between them. The CDR3 spans 13 residues. This CDR3 is CASSFGAGYGYTF. The CDR3, as DNA: TGTGCCAGCAGTTTTGGTGCAGGTTATGGCTACACCTTC.

The chain combines TRBV28 with TRBJ2-4, with D maybe TRBD1 (6 bases). V was cut by 6 bases and J by 5 bases, with 17 bases left in between. This CDR3 has 15 residues. Germline values: CDR1 MDHEN, CDR2 SYDVKM. This CDR3 reads CASSLGGGAQNIQYF. Written as DNA, the CDR3 is TGTGCCAGCAGCCTCGGTGGGGGCGCCCAAAACATTCAGTACTTC.

V is TRBV23-1 and J is TRBJ1-2, with 7 positions matching TRBD1. TRBV23-1 is annotated as an ORF whose role is uncertain. The CDR3 spans 18 residues. The V and J ends lost 4 bases and 7 bases, in that order; junction bases with no gene match: 21. The CDR3 sequence is CASSPPHLPRQGPSGYTF. CDR3 DNA: TGCGCCAGCAGTCCTCCCCATTTGCCGAGACAGGGTCCCTCTGGCTACACCTTC.

The chain is built from TRBV6-1 and TRBJ1-1; D unresolved. Germline CDR1 reads MNHNS; CDR2 reads SASEGT. V lost 8 bases to trimming and J lost 0 bases, with 13 bases between them. This CDR3 has 14 residues. The CDR3 is CASPTADLNTEAFF. The CDR3 nucleotides are TGTGCCAGCCCAACGGCAGATTTGAACACTGAAGCTTTCTTT.

This chain connects TRBV14 to TRBJ2-3, with 8 bases lining up with TRBD2. The V gene's germline CDR1 is SGHDN and CDR2 FVKESK. This CDR3 contains 13 residues. Losses at the gene ends were 3 bases for V and 7 bases for J; bases not matched to a gene: 3. The chain's CDR3 is CASSQAGGHTQYF. CDR3 coding DNA: TGTGCCAGCAGCCAGGCGGGGGGCCATACGCAGTATTTT.

This sequence joins TRBV7-2 and TRBJ1-2; 10 bases fit TRBD1. This CDR3 region has 16 residues. Trimming at V came to 2 bases and at J to 4 bases, leaving 7 bases not matched to a gene. In germline, CDR1 is SGHTA, CDR2 FQGNSA. The DNA for the CDR3 is TGTGCCAGCAGCTTAACCCGGGACAGGGGAGTCTATGGCTACACCTTC. This translates into CASSLTRDRGVYGYTF.

This chain links TRBV25-1 with TRBJ1-2; 7 bases fit TRBD1. The CDR3 runs 14 residues. V shed 6 bases, J shed 0 bases, and the junction held 4 bases outside the gene matches. Germline V gene sequence: CDR1 MGHDK, CDR2 SYGVNS. The chain's CDR3 is CASSGGTANYGYTF. The CDR3 DNA reads TGTGCCAGCAGCGGTGGGACAGCTAACTATGGCTACACCTTC.

The chain links TRBV21-1 to TRBJ1-5; the tabulated D call, TRBD1, remains unverified against the DNA. TRBV21-1 corresponds to a pseudogene. The length of the CDR3 is 15 residues. In DNA, the CDR3 is TGTGCCAGCAGCAGCCGAACAGGGGGCAATCAGCCCCAGCATTTT. Protein: CASSSRTGGNQPQHF.

This clone was seen only a few times. The J gene is TRBJ1-5, the V gene TRBV6-1, with D hard to call. CDR1 is MNHNS, CDR2 SASEGT, per germline. This CDR3 region has 14 residues. Deletions cut 6 bases from V and 6 bases from J, with 15 bases between. The CDR3 region is CASRAVAGVQPQHF. CDR3 nucleotides: TGTGCCAGCAGGGCGGTGGCAGGTGTTCAGCCCCAGCATTTT.

The chain has TRBV27 and TRBJ2-2, with D maybe TRBD1 (6 bases). Per germline, CDR1 MNHEY and CDR2 SMNVEV (reference sequence). V was shortened by 6 bases and J by 3 bases, with 14 bases between the two germline ends. CDR3 size: 15 residues. CDR3 sequence: CASRPQGVDTGELFF. For the CDR3, the DNA is TGTGCCAGCAGGCCACAGGGAGTGGACACCGGGGAGCTGTTTTTT.

The chain joins TRBV2 to TRBJ2-7; TRBD1 matches 9 bases. The CDR3 is 14 residues long. CDR1 SNHLY and CDR2 FYNNEI come from the germline V gene. Losses at the gene ends were 6 bases for V and 3 bases for J; bases not matched to a gene: 6. The CDR3 region has the DNA TGTGCCAGCAGACGGGACAGGGACAACTACGAGCAGTACTTC. This encodes CASRRDRDNYEQYF.

This sequence joins TRBV7-9 and TRBJ2-5; 8 positions agree with TRBD2. The CDR3 length is 15 residues. Germline-derived CDR1 and CDR2 are SEHNR and FQNEAQ (reference sequence). V shed 5 bases, J shed 5 bases, and the junction held 10 bases outside the gene matches. The CDR3 loop reads CASSPRDGRGETQYF. The CDR3, as DNA: TGTGCCAGCAGCCCCCGAGACGGGAGGGGGGAGACCCAGTACTTC.

The chain recombines TRBV19 with TRBJ1-5, with a tentative D call TRBD1 (5 bases). The germline V gene encodes CDR1 LNHDA and CDR2 SQIVND (reference sequence). The CDR3 runs 14 residues. The V and J ends lost 5 bases and 6 bases respectively, with 14 bases between them. CDR3 sequence: CASSPGRQGQPQHF. The CDR3 nucleotides are TGTGCCAGTAGTCCGGGGCGGCAGGGTCAGCCCCAGCATTTT. The whole variable domain, remainder taken from reference TRBV19 and TRBJ1-5, is DGGITQSPKYLFRKEGQNVTLSCEQNLNHDAMYWYRQDPGQGLRLIYYSQIVNDFQKGDIAEGYSVSREKKESFPLTVTSAQKNPTAFYLCASSPGRQGQPQHFGDGTRLSIL.

The gene calls are TRBV9 and TRBJ2-5; D is possibly TRBD2 (5 bases). Germline assignment: CDR1 SGDLS and CDR2 YYNGEE. V was shortened by 3 bases and J by 1 base, with 10 bases between the two germline ends. The CDR3 runs to 14 residues. The CDR3 spells CASSAGSGQETQYF. CDR3 sequence (DNA): TGTGCCAGCAGCGCTGGGAGCGGCCAAGAGACCCAGTACTTC.

The chain couples TRBV7-2 to TRBJ2-2; tentative D call: TRBD2 (6 bases). V was clipped by 2 bases and J by 2 bases, with 12 bases between them. CDR3 length equals 16 residues. Germline V gene sequence: CDR1 SGHTA, CDR2 FQGNSA. CDR3: CASSLLPGLNTGELFF. The DNA of the CDR3 is TGTGCCAGCAGCTTACTGCCGGGACTTAACACCGGGGAGCTGTTTTTT.

The V and J genes are TRBV5-1 and TRBJ1-1; the D gene is possibly TRBD1 (6 bases). V lost 7 bases and J 5 bases, leaving 24 bases between the germline ends. This CDR3 is built from 16 residues. Germline CDR1 and CDR2: SGHRS and YFSETQ. DNA for the CDR3: TGCGCCAGCCGACTGGGCGTCGGGGGGGGCTGGACTGAAGCTTTCTTT. Protein: CASRLGVGGGWTEAFF.

This chain uses TRBV19 with TRBJ1-1; 9 bases align to TRBD1. Germline assignment: CDR1 LNHDA and CDR2 SQIVND (reference sequence). After removal of 5 bases from V and 5 bases from J, the junction contained 9 bases not matched to a gene. The CDR3 covers 15 residues. The CDR3 loop reads CASSSRDRGSTEAFF. The DNA for the CDR3 is TGTGCCAGTAGTTCCAGAGACAGGGGGAGTACTGAAGCTTTCTTT.

The chain couples TRBV28 to TRBJ2-7, with a tentative D call TRBD2 (6 bases). The V end was cut by 6 bases, the J end by 3 bases, with 12 bases between. Germline CDR1 and CDR2: MDHEN and SYDVKM. The CDR3 is 13 residues long. The CDR3 loop reads CASSGRLVYEQYF. The CDR3 DNA reads TGTGCCAGCAGCGGCAGACTAGTCTACGAGCAGTACTTC.

J is TRBJ2-7 and V is TRBV5-1, with TRBD1 as a possible D gene (5 bases). V was clipped by 0 bases and J by 0 bases, with 10 bases between them. Germline V CDR1 and CDR2: SGHRS, YFSETQ. The CDR3 loop spans 15 amino acids. CDR3 amino acids: CASSLGGFGSYEQYF. In nucleotides, the CDR3 is TGCGCCAGCAGCTTGGGGGGCTTCGGCTCCTACGAGCAGTACTTC.

The genes are TRBV27 and TRBJ2-7, with 7 bases lining up with TRBD1. Per the germline V gene, CDR1 is MNHEY and CDR2 is SMNVEV (reference sequence). This CDR3 is built from 15 residues. V shed 4 bases and J 0 bases; nucleotides not matched to a gene: 6. The CDR3 region has the DNA TGTGCCAGCAGTTCCACAGGGGCTTTCTCCTACGAGCAGTACTTC. Translated, it gives CASSSTGAFSYEQYF.

J is TRBJ1-2 and V is TRBV6-4; D gene uncertain. V was clipped by 7 bases and J by 2 bases, with 17 bases between them. CDR3 length: 15 amino acids. The germline V gene has CDR1 MRHNA and CDR2 SNTAGT. The CDR3 spells CASKEGLSPNYGYTF. For the CDR3, the DNA is TGTGCCAGCAAGGAGGGTCTGAGCCCCAACTATGGCTACACCTTC.

The chain combines TRBV4-2 with TRBJ2-3; 7 nucleotides agree with TRBD1. This CDR3 comprises 18 residues. The ends lost 3 bases at V and 2 bases at J; junction bases unmatched: 14. Germline values: CDR1 LGHNA, CDR2 YNFKEQ. CDR3 sequence: CASSQAQIQGPYTDTQYF. CDR3 DNA sequence: TGTGCCAGCAGCCAGGCGCAAATACAGGGGCCGTACACAGATACGCAGTATTTT.

About this clone itself: This specimen includes other DNA sequences encoding the same CDR3. The CDR3, as DNA: TGTGCCATCAGTAGACTAGCGGGAGGGCTCAATGAGCAGTTCTTC. This encodes CAISRLAGGLNEQFF. The V and J genes are TRBV10-3 and TRBJ2-1; 14 bases are a match to TRBD2. Germline CDR1 is ENHRY and CDR2 is SYGVKD. V lost 5 bases, J lost 6 bases, and 3 bases stayed unmatched. This CDR3 is built from 15 residues.

As regards this clone: Other nucleotide sequences in the sample specify the same CDR3. The chain uses TRBV5-4 and TRBJ1-1, with 9 bases aligning to TRBD1. V trimming: 5 bases; J trimming: 5 bases; junction bases outside the gene matches: 7. The CDR3 runs to 14 residues. Germline loops: CDR1 SGHNT, CDR2 YYREEE (reference sequence). CDR3 region: CASSRGQGDTEAFF. The CDR3 DNA reads TGTGCCAGCAGTAGGGGACAGGGTGATACTGAAGCTTTCTTT.

The V call is TRBV5-1, the J call TRBJ2-5; the D is unclear. This CDR3 contains 16 residues. Germline V CDR1 and CDR2: SGHRS, YFSETQ. The ends were cut back, 4 bases at V and 5 bases at J, with 21 bases in the middle. CDR3 sequence reads: CASSPPVQSVVETQYF. The CDR3 DNA sequence: TGCGCCAGCAGCCCCCCGGTACAGTCGGTCGTGGAGACCCAGTACTTC.

Turning to this clone: The sample has other DNA sequences that encode this CDR3 too. The chain uses TRBV5-1 and TRBJ2-2; perhaps TRBD1 as D (5 bases). Germline V gene sequence: CDR1 SGHRS, CDR2 YFSETQ. The CDR3 covers 13 residues. With 6 bases removed from V and 2 bases from J, the gap between germline ends came to 8 bases. The CDR3 bases are TGCGCCAGCAAGACAGATAACACCGGGGAGCTGTTTTTT. This translates into CASKTDNTGELFF.

The chain combines TRBV9 with TRBJ2-1; the match to TRBD2 covers 9 bases. V shed 0 bases and J 3 bases; nucleotides not matched to a gene: 7. This CDR3 contains 17 residues. CDR1 SGDLS and CDR2 YYNGEE come from the germline V gene. The CDR3 reads CASSVALAGEFYNEQFF. The CDR3 coding sequence is TGTGCCAGCAGCGTAGCGTTAGCGGGAGAATTCTACAATGAGCAGTTCTTC.